This TCR beta chain was sequenced for a study of beta chain features in type 1 diabetes. The whole isolated RNA underwent reverse transcription, so sequencing captured expressed TCRB transcripts. Naive, central memory and regulatory T cell samples came to a mean of approximately 3.57 million reads. Using immunoSEQ multiplex PCR, the repertoire was profiled, and TCRdb retains in-frame clones only, with some absent. The repertoire holds around 650,000 clones, with 12% as singletons. Study-level results: Shortening of TCRB CDR3s, moderate but significant, appeared in all four CD4+ subsets of Type 1 diabetes patients. The study found fewer insertions and more deletions at VDJ junctions in type 1 diabetes patients. Relative to healthy donors, patients appeared to have naive, central memory and Treg TCRB repertoires that were more similar.

Stem cell-like memory, regulatory, central memory and naive CD4+ cells were sorted via CD45RO/CCR7/CD25/CD127/CD95/CD27. The CDR3 has 15 amino acids. Germline CDR1 is SQVTM and CDR2 is ANQGSEA. Unmatched junction bases numbered 6, after V lost 6 bases and J lost 0 bases. A word on this clone: Its antigen is undetermined.

This chain uses TRBV29-1 with TRBJ1-3, with 9 bases fitting TRBD1. The clonotype originates from a man younger than 40 with type 1 diabetes. Material for sequencing was naive CD4+ T cells from blood. The CDR3 DNA is TGCAGCGTGGTGGGACAGGGTATCTCTGGAAACACCATATATTTT. Encoded protein: CSVVGQGISGNTIYF.